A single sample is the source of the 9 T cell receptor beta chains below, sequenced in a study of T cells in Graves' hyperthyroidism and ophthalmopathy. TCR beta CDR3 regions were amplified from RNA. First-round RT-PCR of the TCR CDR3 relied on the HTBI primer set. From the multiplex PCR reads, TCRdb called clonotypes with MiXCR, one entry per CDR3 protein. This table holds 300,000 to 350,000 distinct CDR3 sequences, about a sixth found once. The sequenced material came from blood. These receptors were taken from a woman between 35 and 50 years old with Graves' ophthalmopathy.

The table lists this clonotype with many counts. CDR3 loop: CASSGLAGGANTGELFF. CDR3 bases: TGTGCCAGCAGTGGACTAGCGGGAGGCGCGAACACCGGGGAGCTGTTTTTT. The genes are TRBV12-3 or TRBV12-4 and TRBJ2-2; 14 bases align to TRBD2. This CDR3 comprises 17 residues. V shed 5 bases and J 0 bases; nucleotides not matched to a gene: 2.

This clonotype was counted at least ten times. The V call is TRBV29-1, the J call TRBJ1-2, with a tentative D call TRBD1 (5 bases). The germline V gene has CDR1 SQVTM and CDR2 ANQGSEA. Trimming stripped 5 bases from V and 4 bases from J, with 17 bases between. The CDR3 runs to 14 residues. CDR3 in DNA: TGCAGCGTTCGCCCCCCGGGGGTTAGCTATGGCTACACCTTC. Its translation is CSVRPPGVSYGYTF.

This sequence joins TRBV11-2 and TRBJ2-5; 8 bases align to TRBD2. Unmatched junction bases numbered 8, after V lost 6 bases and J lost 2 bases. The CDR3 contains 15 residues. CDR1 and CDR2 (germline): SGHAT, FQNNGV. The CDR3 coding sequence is TGTGCCAGCAGGCCCCGGGGGGGAGAACAAGAGACCCAGTACTTC. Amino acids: CASRPRGGEQETQYF.

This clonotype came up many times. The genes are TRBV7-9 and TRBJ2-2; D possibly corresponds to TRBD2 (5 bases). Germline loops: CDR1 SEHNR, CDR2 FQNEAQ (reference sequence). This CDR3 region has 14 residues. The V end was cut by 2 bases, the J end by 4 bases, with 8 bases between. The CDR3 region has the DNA TGTGCCAGCAGCTTATTGGGGAGCACCGGGGAGCTGTTTTTT. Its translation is CASSLLGSTGELFF.

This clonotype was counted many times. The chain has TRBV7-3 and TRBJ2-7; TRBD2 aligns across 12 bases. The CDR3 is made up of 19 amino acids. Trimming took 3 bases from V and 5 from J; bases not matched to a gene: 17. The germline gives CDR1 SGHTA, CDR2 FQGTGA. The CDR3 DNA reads TGTGCCAGCAGCTTTTTGCGGTCGTTCGGACTAGCGGGACTCCACGAGCAGTACTTC. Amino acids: CASSFLRSFGLAGLHEQYF.

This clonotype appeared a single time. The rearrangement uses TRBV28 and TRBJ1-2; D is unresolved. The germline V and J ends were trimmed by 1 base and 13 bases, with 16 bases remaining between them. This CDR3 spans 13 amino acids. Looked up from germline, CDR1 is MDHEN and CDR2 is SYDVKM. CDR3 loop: CASSLSVQRIGTF. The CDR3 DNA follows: TGTGCCAGCAGTTTATCCGTACAAAGGATAGGCACCTTC.

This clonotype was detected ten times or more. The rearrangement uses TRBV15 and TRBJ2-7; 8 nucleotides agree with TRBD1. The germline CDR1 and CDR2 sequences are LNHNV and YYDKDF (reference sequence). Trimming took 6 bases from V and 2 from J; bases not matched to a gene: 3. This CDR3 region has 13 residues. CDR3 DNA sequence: TGTGCCACCAGTAGGACAGGGACCTACGAGCAGTACTTC. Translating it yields CATSRTGTYEQYF.

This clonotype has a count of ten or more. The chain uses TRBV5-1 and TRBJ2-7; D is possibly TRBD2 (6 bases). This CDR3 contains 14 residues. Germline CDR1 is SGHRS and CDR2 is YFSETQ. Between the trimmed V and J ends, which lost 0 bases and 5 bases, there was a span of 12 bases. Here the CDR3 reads CASSLGLGSHEQYF. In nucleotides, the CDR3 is TGCGCCAGCAGCTTGGGACTAGGAAGTCACGAGCAGTACTTC. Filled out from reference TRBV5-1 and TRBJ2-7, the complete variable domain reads KAGVTQTPRYLIKTRGQQVTLSCSPISGHRSVSWYQQTPGQGLQFLFEYFSETQRNKGNFPGRFSGRQFSNSRSEMNVSTLELGDSALYLCASSLGLGSHEQYFGPGTRLTVT.

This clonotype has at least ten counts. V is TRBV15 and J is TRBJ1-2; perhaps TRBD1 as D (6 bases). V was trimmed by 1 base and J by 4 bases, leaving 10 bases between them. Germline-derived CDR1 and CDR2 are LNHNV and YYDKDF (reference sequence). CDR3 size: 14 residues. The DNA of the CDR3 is TGTGCCACCAGCAGAGCCAGGGGAGTCTATGGCTACACCTTC. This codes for CATSRARGVYGYTF.